Included here is one T cell receptor beta chain sequence, with context. What it recognizes is unknown. The data stem from a study of cytomegalovirus exposure and HLA in healthy donors. The PCR had 60 Vbeta and 13 Jbeta primers. Profiling relied on immunoSEQ multiplex PCR, and the TCRdb table lists in-frame clones only, not all of them. This table has about 200,000 clones, around 73% appearing once. Whole-study findings and limits: A link between a missense DCLRE1C variant and TCR beta V- and J-gene trimming emerged from a later analysis.

There were likely unrecorded immune exposures, though donors were nominally healthy when sampled. Deletions cut 5 bases from V and 0 bases from J, with 14 bases between. The CDR3 has 15 residues. Germline CDR1 SGHAT, CDR2 FQNNGV. The TCR comes from a woman aged 30 to 39 in good health and CMV-seronegative. Material for sequencing was PBMCs. The V and J genes are TRBV11-2 and TRBJ2-7; a possible D gene is TRBD2 (5 bases). The CDR3 nucleotides are TGTGCCAGCAGCCCATTAGCGTTAAGCTCCTACGAGCAGTACTTC. It specifies CASSPLALSSYEQYF.